A selection of T cell receptor beta chains follows, all from one sample in a study of shared clonotypes between healthy human individuals. TCRdb keeps only in-frame clones here, not all; method: immunoSEQ multiplex PCR. Among 1.4 million to 1.5 million clones listed, roughly 96% were seen once. The sequenced sample consisted of naive CD4+ T cells sorted from blood. The receptors were gathered from a young man in good health. Both conserved end residues are trimmed from each CDR3. The order of the fields is V gene, J gene, CDR3 protein.

>TRBV2|TRBJ1-4
ASRRDRGNEKLF
>TRBV4-1|TRBJ2-2
ATGTGGTGELF
>TRBV7-6|TRBJ2-7
ASSSVYGQKYEQY
>TRBV6-6|TRBJ2-5
ASSIAGRETQY
>TRBV28|TRBJ1-5
ASSLMSLQPQH
>TRBV28|TRBJ1-1
ASSLSGLGMNTEAF
>TRBV29-1|TRBJ2-5
SVPRGGWETQY
>TRBV5-6|TRBJ1-2
ASSLTGVYGYT
>TRBV28|TRBJ2-1
ASSLFGTGNNEQF
>TRBV7-2|TRBJ2-3
ASSYEREKVTDTQY
>TRBV18|TRBJ1-1
ASSDASTEAF
>TRBV6-5|TRBJ1-4
ASSPGPPPNEKLF
>TRBV21-1|TRBJ2-3
ASRTVASGRSISTDTQY
>TRBV6-1|TRBJ2-1
ASSEVLAGGNEQF
>TRBV5-1|TRBJ2-1
ASSFTNRDDEQF
>TRBV20-1|TRBJ1-1
SAGRGDEAF
>TRBV5-1|TRBJ2-2
ASSFPNTGELF
>TRBV4-3|TRBJ1-1
ASSQEPDSVEAF
>TRBV6-1|TRBJ2-1
ASSGTGVYNEQF
>TRBV7-8|TRBJ2-7
ASSSQGLQGIHSYEQY
>TRBV11-2|TRBJ1-1
ASSPPTNTEAF
>TRBV10-3|TRBJ2-5
AISESLVVQTQY
>TRBV10-3|TRBJ1-3
AISEAAGGSGNTIY
>TRBV5-1|TRBJ2-5
ASSLGASGKETQY
>TRBV5-6|TRBJ2-1
ASSSLRGSSYNEQF
>TRBV5-5|TRBJ2-3
ASSSQATDTQY
>TRBV29-1|TRBJ2-5
SVDRDPAMQETQY
>TRBV12-5|TRBJ2-1
ASGLRDFYNEQF
>TRBV28|TRBJ2-1
ASSLQGKSHEQF
>TRBV5-1|TRBJ1-2
ASSFREGVVGYT
>TRBV27|TRBJ2-3
ASSFGLAGGFTDTQY